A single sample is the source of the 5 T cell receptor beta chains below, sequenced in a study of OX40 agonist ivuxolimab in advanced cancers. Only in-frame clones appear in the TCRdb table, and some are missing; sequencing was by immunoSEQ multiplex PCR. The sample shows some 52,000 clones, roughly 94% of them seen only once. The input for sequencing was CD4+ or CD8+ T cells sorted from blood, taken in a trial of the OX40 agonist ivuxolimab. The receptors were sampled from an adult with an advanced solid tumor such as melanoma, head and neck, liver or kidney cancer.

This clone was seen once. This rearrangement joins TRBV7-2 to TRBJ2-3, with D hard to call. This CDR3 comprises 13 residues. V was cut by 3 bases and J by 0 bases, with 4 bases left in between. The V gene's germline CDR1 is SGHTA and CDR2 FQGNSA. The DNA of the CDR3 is TGTGCCAGCAGCTTCTCTAGCACAGATACGCAGTATTTT. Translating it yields CASSFSSTDTQYF.

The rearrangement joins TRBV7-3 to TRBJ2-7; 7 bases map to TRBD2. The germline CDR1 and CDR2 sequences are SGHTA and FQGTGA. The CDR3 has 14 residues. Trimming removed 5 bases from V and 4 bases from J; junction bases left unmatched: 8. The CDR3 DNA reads TGTGCCAGCAGCCCGACGGCGGGAGTTTACGAGCAGTACTTC. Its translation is CASSPTAGVYEQYF.

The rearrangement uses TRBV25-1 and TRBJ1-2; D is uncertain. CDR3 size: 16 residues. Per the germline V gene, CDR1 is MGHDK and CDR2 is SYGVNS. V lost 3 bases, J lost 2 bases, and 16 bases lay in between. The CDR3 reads CASSDPRVGINYGYTF. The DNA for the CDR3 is TGTGCCAGCAGTGACCCCCGTGTAGGGATAAACTATGGCTACACCTTC.

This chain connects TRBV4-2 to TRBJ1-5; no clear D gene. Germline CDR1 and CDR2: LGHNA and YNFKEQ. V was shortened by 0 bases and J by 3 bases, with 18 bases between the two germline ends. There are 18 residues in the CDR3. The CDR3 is CASSQDHSTLNPNQPQHF. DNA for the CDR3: TGTGCCAGCAGCCAAGATCACAGTACTTTAAACCCCAATCAGCCCCAGCATTTT.

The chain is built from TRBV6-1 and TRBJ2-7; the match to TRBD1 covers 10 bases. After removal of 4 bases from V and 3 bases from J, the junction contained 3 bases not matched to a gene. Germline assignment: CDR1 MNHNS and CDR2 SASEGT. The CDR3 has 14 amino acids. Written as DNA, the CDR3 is TGTGCCAGCAGTGCTCGGGACAGGGGCTACGAGCAGTACTTC. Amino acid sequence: CASSARDRGYEQYF.